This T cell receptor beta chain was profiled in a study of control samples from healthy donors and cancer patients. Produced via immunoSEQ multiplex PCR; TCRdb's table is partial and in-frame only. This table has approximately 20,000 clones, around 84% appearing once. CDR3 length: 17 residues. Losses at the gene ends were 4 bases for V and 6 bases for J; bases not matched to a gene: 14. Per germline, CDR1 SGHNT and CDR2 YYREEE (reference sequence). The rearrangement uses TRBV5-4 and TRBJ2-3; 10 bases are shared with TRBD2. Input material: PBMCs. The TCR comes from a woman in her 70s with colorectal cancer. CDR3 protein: CASSALAGLAGVDTQYF. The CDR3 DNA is TGTGCCAGCAGCGCCCTCGCGGGGCTAGCGGGGGTGGATACGCAGTATTTT.